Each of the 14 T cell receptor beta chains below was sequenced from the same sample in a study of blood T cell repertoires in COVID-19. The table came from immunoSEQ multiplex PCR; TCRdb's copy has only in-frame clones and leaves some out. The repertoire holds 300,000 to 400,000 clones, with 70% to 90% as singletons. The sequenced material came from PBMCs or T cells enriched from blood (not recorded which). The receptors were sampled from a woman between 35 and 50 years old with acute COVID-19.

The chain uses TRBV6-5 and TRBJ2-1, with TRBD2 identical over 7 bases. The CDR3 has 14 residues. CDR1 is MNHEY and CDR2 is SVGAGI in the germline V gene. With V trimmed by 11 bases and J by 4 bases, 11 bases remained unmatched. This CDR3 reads CAGRGAGLYNEQFF. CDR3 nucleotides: TGTGCCGGGCGGGGAGCGGGACTGTACAATGAGCAGTTCTTC.

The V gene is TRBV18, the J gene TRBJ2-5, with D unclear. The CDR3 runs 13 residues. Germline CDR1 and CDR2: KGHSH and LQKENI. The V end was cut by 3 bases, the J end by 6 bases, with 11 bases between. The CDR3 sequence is CASSPDSSQTQYF. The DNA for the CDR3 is TGTGCCAGCTCACCTGACTCGAGCCAGACCCAGTACTTC.

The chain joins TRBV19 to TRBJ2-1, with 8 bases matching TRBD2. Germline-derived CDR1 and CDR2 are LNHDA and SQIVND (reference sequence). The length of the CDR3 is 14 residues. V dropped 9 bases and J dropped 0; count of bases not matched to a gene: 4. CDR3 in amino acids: CASKSGGSYNEQFF. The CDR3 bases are TGTGCCAGCAAAAGCGGGGGCTCCTACAATGAGCAGTTCTTC.

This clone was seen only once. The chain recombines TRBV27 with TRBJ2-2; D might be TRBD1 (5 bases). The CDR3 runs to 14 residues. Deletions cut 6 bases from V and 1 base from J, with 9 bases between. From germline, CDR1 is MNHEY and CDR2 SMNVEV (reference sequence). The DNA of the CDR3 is TGTGCCAGCAGATTTCAGGGGAACACCGGGGAGCTGTTTTTT. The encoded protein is CASRFQGNTGELFF.

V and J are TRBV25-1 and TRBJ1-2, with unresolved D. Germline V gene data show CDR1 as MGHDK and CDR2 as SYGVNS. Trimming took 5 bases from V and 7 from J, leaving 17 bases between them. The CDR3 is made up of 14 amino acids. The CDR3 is CASSSLAGPGGYTF. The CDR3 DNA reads TGTGCCAGCAGTTCCCTGGCCGGTCCGGGTGGCTACACCTTC.

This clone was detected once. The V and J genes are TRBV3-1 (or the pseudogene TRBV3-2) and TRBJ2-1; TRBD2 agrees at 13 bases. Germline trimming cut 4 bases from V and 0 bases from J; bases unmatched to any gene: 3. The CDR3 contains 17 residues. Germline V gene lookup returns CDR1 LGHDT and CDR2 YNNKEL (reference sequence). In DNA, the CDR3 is TGTGCCAGCAGCCTGGGACTAGCGGGGAGCTCCTACAATGAGCAGTTCTTC. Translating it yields CASSLGLAGSSYNEQFF.

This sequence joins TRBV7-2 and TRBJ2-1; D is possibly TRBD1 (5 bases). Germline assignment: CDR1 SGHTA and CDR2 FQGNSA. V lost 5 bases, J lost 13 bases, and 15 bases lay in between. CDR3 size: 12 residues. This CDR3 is CASSRQEGQQFF. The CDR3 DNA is TGTGCCAGCAGCCGCCAAGAAGGACAACAGTTCTTC.

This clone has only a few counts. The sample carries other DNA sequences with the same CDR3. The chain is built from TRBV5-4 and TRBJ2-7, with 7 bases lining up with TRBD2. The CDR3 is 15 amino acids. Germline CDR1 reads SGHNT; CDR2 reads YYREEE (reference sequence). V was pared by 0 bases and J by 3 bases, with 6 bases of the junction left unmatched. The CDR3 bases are TGTGCCAGCAGCTTGGATGGCGGGGGTAACTACGAGCAGTACTTC. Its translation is CASSLDGGGNYEQYF.

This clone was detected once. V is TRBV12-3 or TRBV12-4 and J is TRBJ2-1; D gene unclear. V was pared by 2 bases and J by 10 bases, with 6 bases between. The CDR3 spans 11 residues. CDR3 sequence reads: CASSLNREQFF. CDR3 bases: TGTGCCAGCAGTTTAAATCGGGAGCAGTTCTTC.

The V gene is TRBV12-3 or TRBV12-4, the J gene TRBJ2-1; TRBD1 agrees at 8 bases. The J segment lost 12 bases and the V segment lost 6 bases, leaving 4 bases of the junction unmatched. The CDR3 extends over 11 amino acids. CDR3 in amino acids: CASSYGQGQFF. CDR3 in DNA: TGTGCCAGCAGCTACGGACAGGGGCAGTTCTTC.

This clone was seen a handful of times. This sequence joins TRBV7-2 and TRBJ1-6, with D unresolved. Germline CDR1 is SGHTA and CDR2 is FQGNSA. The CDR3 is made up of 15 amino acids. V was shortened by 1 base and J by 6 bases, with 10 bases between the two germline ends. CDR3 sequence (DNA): TGTGCCAGCAGCTTAGGAACCGGGGTTAATTCACCCCTCCACTTT. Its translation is CASSLGTGVNSPLHF.

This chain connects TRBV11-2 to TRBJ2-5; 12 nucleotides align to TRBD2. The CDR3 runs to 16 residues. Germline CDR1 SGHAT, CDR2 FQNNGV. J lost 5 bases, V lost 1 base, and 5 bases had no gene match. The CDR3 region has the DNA TGTGCCAGCAGCTTAGGTACTAGCGGGAGGTTTGAGACCCAGTACTTC. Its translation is CASSLGTSGRFETQYF.

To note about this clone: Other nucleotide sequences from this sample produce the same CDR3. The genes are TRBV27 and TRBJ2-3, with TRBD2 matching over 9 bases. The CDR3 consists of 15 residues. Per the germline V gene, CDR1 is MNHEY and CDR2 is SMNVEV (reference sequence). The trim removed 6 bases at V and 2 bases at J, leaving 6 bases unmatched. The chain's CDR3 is CASSRTSGYTDTQYF. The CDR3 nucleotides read TGTGCCAGCAGCCGTACTAGCGGGTACACAGATACGCAGTATTTT.

This chain's CDR3 is CASSRQLRGETQYF. The CDR3 DNA reads TGTGCCAGTAGTCGGCAGTTACGGGGGGAGACCCAGTACTTC. This chain joins TRBV19 and TRBJ2-5, with TRBD2 as a possible D gene (6 bases). V gave up 5 bases and J gave up 5 bases, with 15 bases separating them. The CDR3 consists of 14 residues. Germline V CDR1 and CDR2: LNHDA, SQIVND (reference sequence).